The 27 T cell receptor beta chains below all came from one sample that was sequenced in a study of cytomegalovirus exposure and HLA in healthy donors. With 60 Vbeta and 13 Jbeta primers, the PCR was carried out. Profiled with immunoSEQ multiplex PCR; TCRdb holds only in-frame clones, not every one. Across 91,000 or so clones, the top ten clones capture just under 3.5% of the sample. The sample was PBMCs. The receptors shown here come from a woman in her twenties or thirties in good health and CMV-seronegative.

V and J are TRBV15 and TRBJ2-5, with 7 positions matching TRBD2. The closer fit of TRBJ2-7 to the DNA end suggests the J call may be wrong. The germline V gene encodes CDR1 LNHNV and CDR2 YYDKDF (reference sequence). This CDR3 region has 15 residues. The CDR3 spells CATSPPGGRGYEQYF. CDR3 DNA: TGTGCCACCAGCCCCCCGGGAGGAAGGGGCTACGAGCAGTACTTC.

This chain links TRBV11-3 with TRBJ2-3; no reliable D call. CDR1 and CDR2 from the germline V gene are SGHNT and YENEEA. CDR3 length: 12 residues. V gave up 6 bases and J gave up 5 bases, with 9 bases separating them. As DNA, the CDR3 is TGTGCCAGCAGTGTAACGGGAGATACGCAGTATTTT. It is translated as CASSVTGDTQYF.

The rearrangement uses TRBV28 and TRBJ1-2; 7 nucleotides line up with TRBD1. The CDR3 length is 14 residues. Germline CDR1 is MDHEN and CDR2 is SYDVKM. The V gene end was trimmed by 2 bases and the J gene end by 6 bases; junction bases not matched to a gene: 6. CDR3 coding DNA: TGTGCCAGCAGTTTAATAGGGGGCGGAGATGGCTACACCTTC. Translation gives CASSLIGGGDGYTF.

The V call is TRBV9, the J call TRBJ2-5; perhaps TRBD2 as D (7 bases). V was trimmed by 3 bases and J by 5 bases, leaving 17 bases between them. The germline V gene encodes CDR1 SGDLS and CDR2 YYNGEE. CDR3 length: 15 amino acids. Written as DNA, the CDR3 is TGTGCCAGCAGCGGTTGGGGGGGGCGCGGGGAGACCCAGTACTTC. Encoded protein: CASSGWGGRGETQYF. The full variable domain, its missing parts supplied by reference TRBV9 and TRBJ2-5, is DSGVTQTPKHLITATGQRVTLRCSPRSGDLSVYWYQQSLDQGLQFLIQYYNGEERAKGNILERFSAQQFPDLHSELNLSSLELGDSALYFCASSGWGGRGETQYFGPGTRLLVL.

The chain carries TRBV5-6 and TRBJ2-2; 9 nucleotides align to TRBD1. This CDR3 region has 16 residues. Germline lookup yields CDR1 SGHDT and CDR2 YYEEEE. V was pared by 3 bases and J by 7 bases, with 10 bases of the junction left unmatched. This chain's CDR3 is CASSSTGQGYNGELFF. CDR3 DNA: TGTGCCAGCAGCTCGACGGGACAGGGATATAACGGGGAGCTGTTTTTT. The variable domain in full, completed from reference TRBV5-6 and TRBJ2-2, reads DAGVTQSPTHLIKTRGQQVTLRCSPKSGHDTVSWYQQALGQGPQFIFQYYEEEERQRGNFPDRFSGHQFPNYSSELNVNALLLGDSALYLCASSSTGQGYNGELFFGEGSRLTVL.

The chain carries TRBV28 and TRBJ2-5, with 7 nucleotides matching TRBD1. This CDR3 has 14 amino acids. CDR1 and CDR2 from the germline V gene are MDHEN and SYDVKM. J was trimmed by 8 bases and V by 6 bases; bases with no gene match: 12. The CDR3 region has the DNA TGTGCCAGCAGCCGACCTTGGGACAGTGGAACCCAGTACTTC. This codes for CASSRPWDSGTQYF. Full variable domain (missing parts from reference TRBV28 and TRBJ2-5): DVKVTQSSRYLVKRTGEKVFLECVQDMDHENMFWYRQDPGLGLRLIYFSYDVKMKEKGDIPEGYSVSREKKERFSLILESASTNQTSMYLCASSRPWDSGTQYFGPGTRLLVL.

The chain is built from TRBV20-1 and TRBJ1-1, with TRBD1 as a possible D gene (5 bases). V gave up 0 bases and J gave up 8 bases, with 7 bases separating them. The CDR3 extends over 11 amino acids. Germline CDR1 DFQATT, CDR2 SNEGSKA (reference sequence). The CDR3 DNA reads TGCAGTGCTAGAGACAGGGCGGAAGCTTTCTTT. Translated, it gives CSARDRAEAFF.

The genes are TRBV7-8 and TRBJ2-7; TRBD1 might be the D (6 bases). The ends were cut back, 5 bases at V and 7 bases at J, with 12 bases in the middle. CDR1 SGHVS and CDR2 FQNEAQ come from the germline V gene. The CDR3 extends over 12 amino acids. The CDR3, as DNA: TGTGCCAGCAGCGCCGACAGGACGGAGCAGTACTTC. Amino acid sequence: CASSADRTEQYF.

The chain is built from TRBV28 and TRBJ1-5, with 9 bases aligning to TRBD1. With V trimmed by 3 bases and J by 1 base, 1 base remained unmatched. The CDR3 contains 15 residues. Germline assignment: CDR1 MDHEN and CDR2 SYDVKM. The CDR3 loop is CASSFGQGSNQPQHF. The CDR3 DNA follows: TGTGCCAGCAGTTTCGGACAGGGGAGCAATCAGCCCCAGCATTTT. The whole variable domain, remainder taken from reference TRBV28 and TRBJ1-5, is DVKVTQSSRYLVKRTGEKVFLECVQDMDHENMFWYRQDPGLGLRLIYFSYDVKMKEKGDIPEGYSVSREKKERFSLILESASTNQTSMYLCASSFGQGSNQPQHFGDGTRLSIL.

The chain recombines TRBV30 with TRBJ1-4; TRBD1 might be the D (5 bases). The CDR3 runs 13 residues. Germline values: CDR1 GTSNPN, CDR2 SVGIG (reference sequence). Trimming left V 5 bases short and J 0 bases short, with 7 bases between. CDR3 region: CAWGGATNEKLFF. CDR3 bases: TGTGCCTGGGGGGGGGCAACTAATGAAAAACTGTTTTTT.

V is TRBV29-1 and J is TRBJ2-5; 11 nucleotides line up with TRBD1. The J segment lost 5 bases and the V segment lost 7 bases, leaving 9 bases of the junction unmatched. Germline CDR1 reads SQVTM; CDR2 reads ANQGSEA. This CDR3 has 14 residues. This CDR3 is CSDYRTGGDETQYF. The DNA of the CDR3 is TGCAGCGACTATCGGACAGGGGGCGACGAGACCCAGTACTTC.

The V call is TRBV10-1, the J call TRBJ2-1; 14 bases line up with TRBD2. V was clipped by 6 bases and J by 7 bases; unmatched bases: 11. Per the germline V gene, CDR1 is WNHNN and CDR2 is SYGVQD (reference sequence). This CDR3 spans 17 amino acids. The CDR3 DNA follows: TGCGCCAGCAGAAAATCAGTGGGACTAGCGGGAGAAAATGAGCAGTTCTTC. It is translated as CASRKSVGLAGENEQFF.

The V call is TRBV4-1, the J call TRBJ2-7, with TRBD1 matching over 9 bases. Germline lookup yields CDR1 MGHRA and CDR2 YSYEKL. The CDR3 covers 14 residues. Unmatched junction bases numbered 8, after V lost 4 bases and J lost 7 bases. CDR3 nucleotide sequence: TGCGCCAGCAGCCCCTACAGGGGGCACGGAGAGCAGTACTTC. Residues: CASSPYRGHGEQYF.

The chain carries TRBV15 and TRBJ1-2; 11 nucleotides agree with TRBD1. Germline V gene lookup returns CDR1 LNHNV and CDR2 YYDKDF (reference sequence). This CDR3 is 16 amino acids long. The V gene end was trimmed by 2 bases and the J gene end by 2 bases; junction bases not matched to a gene: 4. The CDR3 protein is CATSRTRTGGNYGYTF. The CDR3 nucleotides are TGTGCCACCAGCAGAACGCGGACAGGGGGCAACTATGGCTACACCTTC.

The gene calls are TRBV6-1 and TRBJ1-2, with D possibly matching TRBD1 (6 bases). The ends were cut back, 5 bases at V and 5 bases at J, with 18 bases in the middle. Germline values: CDR1 MNHNS, CDR2 SASEGT. The CDR3 is 15 amino acids. The CDR3: CASSLRTVTTYGYTF. The CDR3 coding sequence is TGTGCCAGCAGTCTGCGGACAGTTACCACATATGGCTACACCTTC.

The genes are TRBV10-3 and TRBJ2-1, with TRBD2 matching 10 bases. The V segment lost 1 base and the J segment 3 bases; nucleotides outside the gene matches: 3. Germline V gene data show CDR1 as ENHRY and CDR2 as SYGVKD. The CDR3 runs to 16 residues. This CDR3 is CAISEWASGSYNEQFF. DNA of the CDR3: TGTGCCATCAGTGAGTGGGCTAGCGGGAGCTACAATGAGCAGTTCTTC.

This chain links TRBV4-1 with TRBJ2-3, with 7 bases identical to TRBD1. In germline, CDR1 is MGHRA, CDR2 YSYEKL. V dropped 4 bases and J dropped 5; count of bases not matched to a gene: 15. The CDR3 spans 17 residues. The CDR3 sequence is CASSRRGQARFGDTQYF. CDR3 bases: TGCGCCAGCAGCCGACGCGGACAGGCACGGTTCGGAGATACGCAGTATTTT.

V usage is TRBV27 and J usage is TRBJ1-1, with D possibly being TRBD1 (5 bases). V lost 6 bases and J 2 bases, leaving 13 bases between the germline ends. CDR1 and CDR2 (germline): MNHEY, SMNVEV (reference sequence). The CDR3 runs to 14 residues. The CDR3 nucleotides are TGTGCCAGCAGCACCCAGGGTGCAAACACTGAAGCTTTCTTT. This encodes CASSTQGANTEAFF.

The V gene is TRBV10-3, the J gene TRBJ1-2, with a weak D call TRBD1 (6 bases). The ends were cut back, 3 bases at V and 2 bases at J, with 7 bases in the middle. Per the germline V gene, CDR1 is ENHRY and CDR2 is SYGVKD. The CDR3 loop spans 13 amino acids. The CDR3, as DNA: TGTGCCATCAGTGACGACAGGAACTATGGCTACACCTTC. It codes for CAISDDRNYGYTF.

Written as DNA, the CDR3 is TGTGCCAGCAGTCGGGCTAGCGGATACGAGCAGTACTTC. As protein: CASSRASGYEQYF. The V call is TRBV27, the J call TRBJ2-7; 7 nucleotides agree with TRBD2. After removal of 5 bases from V and 4 bases from J, the junction contained 5 bases not matched to a gene. This CDR3 is 13 amino acids long. Germline V CDR1 and CDR2: MNHEY, SMNVEV (reference sequence).

The genes are TRBV5-1 and TRBJ1-6; 7 positions agree with TRBD1. J was trimmed by 5 bases and V by 4 bases; bases with no gene match: 6. Germline-derived CDR1 and CDR2 are SGHRS and YFSETQ. The CDR3 covers 15 residues. CDR3 residues: CASSPRTGDNSPLHF. The CDR3 DNA sequence: TGCGCCAGCAGCCCGCGGACAGGTGATAATTCACCCCTCCACTTT. Full variable domain (missing parts from reference TRBV5-1 and TRBJ1-6): KAGVTQTPRYLIKTRGQQVTLSCSPISGHRSVSWYQQTPGQGLQFLFEYFSETQRNKGNFPGRFSGRQFSNSRSEMNVSTLELGDSALYLCASSPRTGDNSPLHFGNGTRLTVT.

This chain links TRBV19 with TRBJ2-5; D perhaps matches TRBD1 (7 bases). Trimming shortened V by 9 bases and J by 5 bases, and 16 bases separated the two germline ends. The CDR3 is 13 amino acids. Germline lookup yields CDR1 LNHDA and CDR2 SQIVND (reference sequence). In DNA, the CDR3 is TGTGCCAGCGGAGGGGGCTCATGGGAGACCCAGTACTTC. Its protein is CASGGGSWETQYF.

With regard to this clone: The same CDR3 can be traced to other DNA sequences in this sample. V and J are TRBV6-4 and TRBJ2-3; the D is unclear. The germline gives CDR1 MRHNA, CDR2 SNTAGT. This CDR3 is 14 amino acids long. V lost 0 bases to trimming and J lost 2 bases, with 6 bases between them. The CDR3 region is CASSDSADTDTQYF. As DNA, the CDR3 is TGTGCCAGCAGTGACTCGGCAGACACAGATACGCAGTATTTT.

The chain joins TRBV28 to TRBJ1-5, with D unclear. The V gene lost 2 bases and the J gene lost 1 base, with 15 bases spanning the gap. CDR3 size: 17 residues. Germline V gene sequence: CDR1 MDHEN, CDR2 SYDVKM. The CDR3 region has the DNA TGTGCCAGCAGTTTAGGGCGGACTCTCGGGAGCAATCAGCCCCAGCATTTT. It specifies CASSLGRTLGSNQPQHF.

The chain employs TRBV6-4 and TRBJ2-2, with D maybe TRBD1 (5 bases). The length of the CDR3 is 15 residues. V shed 4 bases and J shed 0 bases, with 9 bases lying between them. CDR1 is MRHNA and CDR2 is SNTAGT in the germline V gene. The CDR3, as DNA: TGTGCCAGCAGTGTTGACAGATCGAACACCGGGGAGCTGTTTTTT. Amino acid sequence: CASSVDRSNTGELFF.

The chain carries TRBV28 and TRBJ2-5; D is unresolved. CDR3 size: 13 residues. Germline lookup yields CDR1 MDHEN and CDR2 SYDVKM. V was trimmed by 2 bases and J by 7 bases, leaving 11 bases between them. The CDR3 region is CASSLGQGGTQYF. For the CDR3, the DNA is TGTGCCAGCAGTTTAGGCCAAGGCGGGACCCAGTACTTC.

The chain links TRBV10-3 to TRBJ2-7; 9 bases match TRBD1. V lost 4 bases and J lost 6; bases outside the gene matches: 16. The germline gives CDR1 ENHRY, CDR2 SYGVKD. CDR3 size: 17 residues. Here the CDR3 reads CAISGLPGQGLGAEQYF. The CDR3 DNA follows: TGTGCCATCAGTGGCCTACCGGGACAGGGTTTGGGGGCCGAGCAGTACTTC.